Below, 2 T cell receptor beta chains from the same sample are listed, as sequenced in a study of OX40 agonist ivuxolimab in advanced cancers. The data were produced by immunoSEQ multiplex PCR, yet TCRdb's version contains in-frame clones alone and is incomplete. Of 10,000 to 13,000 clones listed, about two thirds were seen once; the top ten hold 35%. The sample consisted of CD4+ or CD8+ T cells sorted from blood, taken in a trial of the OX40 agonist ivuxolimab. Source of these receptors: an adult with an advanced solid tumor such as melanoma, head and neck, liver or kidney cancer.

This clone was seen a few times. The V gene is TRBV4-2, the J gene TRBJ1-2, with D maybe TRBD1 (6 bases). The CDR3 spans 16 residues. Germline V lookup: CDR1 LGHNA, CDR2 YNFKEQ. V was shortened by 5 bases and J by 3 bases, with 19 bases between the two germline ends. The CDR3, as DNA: TGTGCCAGCAGCTTAGATCGGTCGGGGGCTTACTATGGCTACACCTTC. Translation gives CASSLDRSGAYYGYTF.

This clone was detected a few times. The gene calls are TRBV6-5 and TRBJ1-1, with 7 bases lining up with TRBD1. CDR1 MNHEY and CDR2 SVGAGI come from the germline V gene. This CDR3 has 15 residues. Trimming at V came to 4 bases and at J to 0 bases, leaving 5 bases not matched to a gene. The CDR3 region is CASSLDRLMNTEAFF. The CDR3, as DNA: TGTGCCAGCAGTTTGGACAGGCTCATGAACACTGAAGCTTTCTTT.